Following are 28 T cell receptor beta chains from one sample sequenced in a study of radiation and T cells in renal cell carcinoma. Sequenced by immunoSEQ multiplex PCR; TCRdb stores in-frame clones only, minus some. The table has about 24,000 clones, 45% to 55% seen once; the top ten hold approximately 21%. This sample's treatment: treatment-naive control, cytoreductive nephrectomy. Sequencing used tumor tissue, obtained from a patient whose treatment was nephrectomy without radiotherapy. Source of these receptors: a human donor with renal cell carcinoma.

This chain uses TRBV6-1 with TRBJ1-1, with TRBD1 matching 8 bases. This CDR3 spans 15 amino acids. Trimming cost V 6 bases and J 1 base; bases outside gene matches: 7. CDR1 MNHNS and CDR2 SASEGT come from the germline V gene. The CDR3 DNA reads as TGTGCCAGCAGGGACCCGGGACAGGAGAACACTGAAGCTTTCTTT. Translating gives CASRDPGQENTEAFF.

The chain links TRBV4-3 to TRBJ1-5; TRBD1 might be the D (5 bases). Germline V lookup: CDR1 LGHNA, CDR2 YSLEER. The CDR3 is made up of 15 amino acids. V gave up 4 bases and J gave up 7 bases, with 17 bases separating them. CDR3 residues: CASSPAFGGGQPQHF. CDR3 nucleotide sequence: TGCGCCAGCAGCCCAGCTTTCGGGGGAGGACAGCCCCAGCATTTT.

The chain is built from TRBV29-1 and TRBJ1-3; TRBD1 might be the D (6 bases). This CDR3 contains 15 residues. V was clipped by 3 bases and J by 4 bases, with 16 bases between them. Germline lookup yields CDR1 SQVTM and CDR2 ANQGSEA. The DNA for the CDR3 is TGCAGCGTTGAGGCCCCCAAAGGGGGGGGAAACACCATATATTTT. Translation: CSVEAPKGGGNTIYF.

The chain combines TRBV6-6 with TRBJ2-3; tentative D call: TRBD2 (7 bases). The ends were cut back, 8 bases at V and 2 bases at J, with 17 bases in the middle. This CDR3 has 15 amino acids. Germline loops: CDR1 MNHNY, CDR2 SVGAGI (reference sequence). CDR3 nucleotide sequence: TGTGCCAGCCTAACGGGGGCGGGGGTCACAGATACGCAGTATTTT. This codes for CASLTGAGVTDTQYF.

The J gene is TRBJ2-2, the V gene TRBV5-4; D gene unclear. This CDR3 contains 15 residues. Germline CDR1 SGHNT, CDR2 YYREEE (reference sequence). V was shortened by 4 bases and J by 2 bases, with 12 bases between the two germline ends. The CDR3 sequence is CASSHDPANTGELFF. CDR3 bases: TGTGCCAGCAGCCACGACCCTGCTAACACCGGGGAGCTGTTTTTT.

V is TRBV27 and J is TRBJ2-3; possibly TRBD1 for D (6 bases). Trimming removed 7 bases at V and 0 bases at J, with 14 bases between. Per germline, CDR1 MNHEY and CDR2 SMNVEV (reference sequence). The CDR3 spans 15 residues. The CDR3 DNA is TGTGCCAGCACCCGGTTGGGGGCGAGCACAGATACGCAGTATTTT. Translated: CASTRLGASTDTQYF.

This clone appeared a few times. This chain connects TRBV5-6 to TRBJ1-6; D remains unclear. CDR3 length: 14 residues. Germline V gene sequence: CDR1 SGHDT, CDR2 YYEEEE. Deletions cut 4 bases from V and 10 bases from J, with 15 bases between. The CDR3 sequence is CASSLQSLISPLHF. CDR3 coding DNA: TGTGCCAGCAGCCTACAATCGCTAATATCACCCCTCCACTTT.

Ten or more counts support this clone. The CDR3 sequence: CASSVASVNTEAFF. CDR3 nucleotide sequence: TGTGCCAGCAGCGTAGCTAGTGTTAACACTGAAGCTTTCTTT. The chain is built from TRBV9 and TRBJ1-1; D is ambiguous. The V gene lost 0 bases and the J gene lost 2 bases, with 8 bases spanning the gap. Germline V gives CDR1 SGDLS, CDR2 YYNGEE. The CDR3 is 14 amino acids.

CDR3 DNA sequence: TGTGCCAGCAGTGCCTCCTTTATCGGGACAGGGGGAGAGACCCAGTACTTC. Translated: CASSASFIGTGGETQYF. The chain links TRBV6-1 to TRBJ2-5, with 11 nucleotides matching TRBD1. CDR1 and CDR2 (germline): MNHNS, SASEGT. Trimming cost V 4 bases and J 4 bases; bases outside gene matches: 11. The CDR3 is 17 amino acids.

This clone turned up a few times. This chain links TRBV7-2 with TRBJ2-7, with 10 bases that match TRBD2. The V gene end was trimmed by 5 bases and the J gene end by 1 base; junction bases not matched to a gene: 8. Per the germline V gene, CDR1 is SGHTA and CDR2 is FQGNSA. The CDR3 is 16 residues long. The CDR3 DNA sequence: TGTGCCAGCAGCGGACCTAGCGGGGGCAAATCCTACGAGCAGTACTTC. Its protein is CASSGPSGGKSYEQYF.

The rearrangement joins TRBV29-1 to TRBJ2-3, with D perhaps matching TRBD2 (6 bases). Per germline, CDR1 SQVTM and CDR2 ANQGSEA. This CDR3 is built from 14 residues. Trimming took 6 bases from V and 1 from J, leaving 14 bases between them. CDR3 in DNA: TGCAGCGTCGCATTGGGACTTCGCACAGATACGCAGTATTTT. Protein product: CSVALGLRTDTQYF.

By share, this clone counts as medium-sized. The V gene is TRBV6-1, the J gene TRBJ2-7; 7 nucleotides match TRBD1. The V gene end was trimmed by 7 bases and the J gene end by 2 bases; junction bases not matched to a gene: 8. The CDR3 contains 14 residues. Per the germline V gene, CDR1 is MNHNS and CDR2 is SASEGT. CDR3: CASINRDRAYEQYF. The CDR3 DNA reads as TGTGCCAGCATTAACCGGGACAGAGCCTACGAGCAGTACTTC.

The V call is TRBV21-1, the J call TRBJ2-7; the table's D call TRBD1 went unverified against the DNA. TRBV21-1 is an annotated pseudogene. This CDR3 is 17 amino acids long. CDR3 protein: CASSADTDSSLPYEQYF. The CDR3 region has the DNA TGTGCCAGCAGCGCAGATACGGACAGTTCCCTACCCTACGAGCAGTACTTC.

This clone was seen only a few times. V gene TRBV5-6 combines with J gene TRBJ1-1; D unresolved. This CDR3 has 13 amino acids. The V end lost 4 bases, the J end lost 1 base, and 8 bases lay between the germline ends. Germline V gives CDR1 SGHDT, CDR2 YYEEEE. For the CDR3, the DNA is TGTGCCAGCAGCCCCGGAGGGAACACTGAAGCTTTCTTT. This translates into CASSPGGNTEAFF.

The J gene is TRBJ2-3, the V gene TRBV27, with TRBD1 as a possible D gene (6 bases). The germline V and J ends were trimmed by 8 bases and 1 base, with 19 bases remaining between them. CDR3 length: 16 residues. CDR1 is MNHEY and CDR2 is SMNVEV in the germline V gene (reference sequence). CDR3 in amino acids: CASGKGDRTGTDTQYF. The CDR3 DNA reads TGTGCCAGCGGAAAGGGAGACAGGACGGGCACAGATACGCAGTATTTT.

The chain links TRBV4-3 to TRBJ2-1; no clear D. Trimming removed 1 base at V and 4 bases at J, with 14 bases between. This CDR3 comprises 16 residues. Germline CDR1 is LGHNA and CDR2 is YSLEER. The CDR3 bases are TGCGCCAGCAGCCAAGTGAAGGGTTCGGTATACAATGAGCAGTTCTTC. Translating gives CASSQVKGSVYNEQFF.

This chain joins TRBV2 and TRBJ2-7, with a possible D match to TRBD2 (6 bases). Germline values: CDR1 SNHLY, CDR2 FYNNEI. The CDR3 consists of 16 residues. With 4 bases removed from V and 1 base from J, the gap between germline ends came to 17 bases. The CDR3 DNA reads TGTGCCAGCAGTGCGTCGGGCGGGGTGGTTTCCTACGAGCAGTACTTC. Translating gives CASSASGGVVSYEQYF.

The J gene is TRBJ1-2, the V gene TRBV2, with TRBD1 identical over 11 bases. Looked up from germline, CDR1 is SNHLY and CDR2 is FYNNEI. Trimming removed 7 bases from V and 5 bases from J; junction bases left unmatched: 6. The CDR3 contains 14 residues. This chain's CDR3 is CASTRGQGAYGYTF. The CDR3 region has the DNA TGTGCCAGCACTCGAGGACAGGGGGCGTATGGCTACACCTTC.

The J gene is TRBJ2-5, the V gene TRBV29-1; no reliable D call. There are 12 residues in the CDR3. Germline values: CDR1 SQVTM, CDR2 ANQGSEA. Trimming shortened V by 6 bases and J by 1 base, and 9 bases separated the two germline ends. The CDR3 nucleotides read TGCAGCGTCTCTCCCTCCCAAGAGACCCAGTACTTC. Translating it yields CSVSPSQETQYF.

This chain connects TRBV5-5 to TRBJ1-2; maybe TRBD1 (6 bases). The CDR3 covers 12 residues. The germline V and J ends were trimmed by 5 bases and 4 bases, with 9 bases remaining between them. The germline CDR1 and CDR2 sequences are SGHKS and YYEKEE (reference sequence). CDR3 sequence reads: CASSLDSYGYTF. The CDR3 DNA sequence: TGTGCCAGCAGTCTGGACAGCTATGGCTACACCTTC. The whole variable domain, filled in from reference TRBV5-5 and TRBJ1-2, reads DAGVTQSPTHLIKTRGQQVTLRCSPISGHKSVSWYQQVLGQGPQFIFQYYEKEERGRGNFPDRFSARQFPNYSSELNVNALLLGDSALYLCASSLDSYGYTFGSGTRLTVV.

This chain's CDR3 is CASSVSGTGAYEQYF. The CDR3 DNA reads TGTGCCAGCAGCGTCTCCGGGACAGGGGCCTACGAGCAGTACTTC. The chain uses TRBV6-1 and TRBJ2-7; 10 bases are shared with TRBD1. This CDR3 region has 15 residues. The J segment lost 2 bases and the V segment lost 6 bases, leaving 7 bases of the junction unmatched. Germline lookup yields CDR1 MNHNS and CDR2 SASEGT.

The chain is built from TRBV9 and TRBJ1-6, with D unclear. Germline CDR1 SGDLS, CDR2 YYNGEE. CDR3 length: 15 residues. V lost 0 bases and J lost 9, with 13 bases in between. This CDR3 is CASSVGSDGFSPLHF. The CDR3 region has the DNA TGTGCCAGCAGCGTAGGCAGTGATGGCTTTTCACCCCTCCACTTT. The variable domain in full, completed from reference TRBV9 and TRBJ1-6, reads DSGVTQTPKHLITATGQRVTLRCSPRSGDLSVYWYQQSLDQGLQFLIQYYNGEERAKGNILERFSAQQFPDLHSELNLSSLELGDSALYFCASSVGSDGFSPLHFGNGTRLTVT.

This sequence joins TRBV6-5 and TRBJ2-3; 11 nucleotides agree with TRBD2. The CDR3 loop spans 15 amino acids. Germline CDR1 reads MNHEY; CDR2 reads SVGAGI. The ends lost 9 bases at V and 4 bases at J; junction bases unmatched: 9. The CDR3: CASYSGGAVSDTQYF. The CDR3 nucleotides read TGTGCCAGTTATAGCGGGGGGGCAGTATCAGATACGCAGTATTTT.

The rearrangement links TRBV5-3 to TRBJ1-5; D not resolved. TRBV5-3 carries the ORF label, with uncertain function. The CDR3 covers 16 residues. V was pared by 0 bases and J by 4 bases, with 14 bases between. The CDR3: CARSLVSLGSNQPQHF. CDR3 bases: TGTGCCAGAAGCTTGGTCTCCCTGGGTTCTAATCAGCCCCAGCATTTT.

About this clone: The sample contains more than one DNA sequence encoding this CDR3. The chain is built from TRBV18 and TRBJ1-1; D remains unclear. Germline V lookup: CDR1 KGHSH, CDR2 LQKENI. The CDR3 covers 13 residues. The ends were cut back, 2 bases at V and 0 bases at J, with 4 bases in the middle. CDR3 bases: TGTGCCAGCTCACCAGGACTGAACACTGAAGCTTTCTTT. This gives the protein CASSPGLNTEAFF.

This clone is medium-sized (0.01 to 0.1%) in the sample. The rearrangement links TRBV4-3 to TRBJ1-5, with TRBD1 as a possible D gene (5 bases). Germline CDR1 reads LGHNA; CDR2 reads YSLEER. The CDR3 runs 14 residues. The V gene lost 4 bases and the J gene lost 11 bases, with 18 bases spanning the gap. The CDR3 region is CASSLSRGARAQHF. Written as DNA, the CDR3 is TGCGCCAGCAGCCTCAGCCGAGGGGCGCGGGCCCAGCATTTT.

V usage is TRBV4-3 and J usage is TRBJ2-7, with D maybe TRBD2 (7 bases). V was pared by 4 bases and J by 3 bases, with 16 bases between. Germline V lookup: CDR1 LGHNA, CDR2 YSLEER. The CDR3 consists of 15 residues. CDR3 sequence (DNA): TGCGCCAGCAGCCCCCGGGCGGGGGCCGGCTACGAGCAGTACTTC. It codes for CASSPRAGAGYEQYF.

The chain carries TRBV7-2 and TRBJ1-3; TRBD1 agrees at 7 bases. V lost 5 bases, J lost 1 base, and 5 bases stayed unmatched. The CDR3 extends over 15 amino acids. Germline V gives CDR1 SGHTA, CDR2 FQGNSA. This CDR3 reads CASSRNRGSGNTIYF. DNA of the CDR3: TGTGCCAGCAGCCGAAACAGGGGTTCTGGAAACACCATATATTTT.